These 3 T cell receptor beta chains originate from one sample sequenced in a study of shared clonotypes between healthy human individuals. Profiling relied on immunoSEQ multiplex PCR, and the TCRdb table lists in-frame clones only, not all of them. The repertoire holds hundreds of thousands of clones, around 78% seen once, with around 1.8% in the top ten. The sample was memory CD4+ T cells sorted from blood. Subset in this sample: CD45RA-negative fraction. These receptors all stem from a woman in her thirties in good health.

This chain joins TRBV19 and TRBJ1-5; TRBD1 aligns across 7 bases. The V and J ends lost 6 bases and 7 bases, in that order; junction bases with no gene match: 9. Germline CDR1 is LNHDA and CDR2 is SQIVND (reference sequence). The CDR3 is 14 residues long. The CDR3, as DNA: TGTGCCAGTAGCCGCACAGGGGACGGACAGCCCCAGCATTTT. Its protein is CASSRTGDGQPQHF.

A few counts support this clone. In DNA form, the CDR3 reads TGTGCCAGCACCCTTGGAGGCTCTGGAAACACCATATATTTT. This encodes CASTLGGSGNTIYF. V gene TRBV2 combines with J gene TRBJ1-3; D remains ambiguous. V dropped 7 bases and J dropped 0 bases, with 10 bases sitting between them. This CDR3 spans 14 amino acids. The germline gives CDR1 SNHLY, CDR2 FYNNEI.

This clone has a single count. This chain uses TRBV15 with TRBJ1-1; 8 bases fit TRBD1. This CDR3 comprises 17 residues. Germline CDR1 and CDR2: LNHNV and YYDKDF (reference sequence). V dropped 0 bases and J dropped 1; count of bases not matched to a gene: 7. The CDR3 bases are TGTGCCACCAGCAGAGATCCCCTCGACAGGGGGAACACTGAAGCTTTCTTT. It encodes CATSRDPLDRGNTEAFF.